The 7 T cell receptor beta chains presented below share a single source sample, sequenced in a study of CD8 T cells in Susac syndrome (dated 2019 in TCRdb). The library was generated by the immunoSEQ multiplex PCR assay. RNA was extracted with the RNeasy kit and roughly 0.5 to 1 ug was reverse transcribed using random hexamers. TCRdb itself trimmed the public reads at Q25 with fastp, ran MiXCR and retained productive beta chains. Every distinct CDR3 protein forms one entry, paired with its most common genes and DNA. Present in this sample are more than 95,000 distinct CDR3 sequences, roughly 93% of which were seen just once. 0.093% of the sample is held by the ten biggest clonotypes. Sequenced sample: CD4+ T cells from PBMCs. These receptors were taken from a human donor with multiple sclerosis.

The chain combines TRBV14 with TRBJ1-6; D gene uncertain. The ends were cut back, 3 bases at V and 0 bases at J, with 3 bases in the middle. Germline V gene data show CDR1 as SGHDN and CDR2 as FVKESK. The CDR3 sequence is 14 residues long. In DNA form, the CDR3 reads TGTGCCAGCAGCCACATCTCCTATAATTCACCCCTCCACTTT. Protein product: CASSHISYNSPLHF.

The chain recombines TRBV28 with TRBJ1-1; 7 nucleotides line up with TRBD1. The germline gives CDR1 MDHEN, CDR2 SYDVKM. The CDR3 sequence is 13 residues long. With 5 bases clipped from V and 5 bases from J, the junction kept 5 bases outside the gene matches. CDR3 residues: CASSRAGGTEAFF. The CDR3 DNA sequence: TGTGCCAGCAGTCGGGCAGGGGGAACTGAAGCTTTCTTT.

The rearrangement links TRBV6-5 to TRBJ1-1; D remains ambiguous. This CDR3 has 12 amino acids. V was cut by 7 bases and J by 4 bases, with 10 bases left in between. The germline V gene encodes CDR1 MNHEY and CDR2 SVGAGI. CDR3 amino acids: CASTPGGTEAFF. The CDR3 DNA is TGTGCCAGCACTCCCGGAGGCACTGAAGCTTTCTTT.

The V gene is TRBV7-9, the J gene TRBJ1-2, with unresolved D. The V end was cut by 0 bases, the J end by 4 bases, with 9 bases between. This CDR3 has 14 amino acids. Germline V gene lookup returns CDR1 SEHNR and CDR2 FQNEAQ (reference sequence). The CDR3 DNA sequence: TGTGCCAGCAGCTTAGCGGACGGGCTCTATGGCTACACCTTC. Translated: CASSLADGLYGYTF.

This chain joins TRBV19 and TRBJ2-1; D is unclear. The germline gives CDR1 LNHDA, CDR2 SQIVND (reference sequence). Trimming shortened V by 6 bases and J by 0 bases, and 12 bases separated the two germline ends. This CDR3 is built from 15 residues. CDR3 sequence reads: CASSRLLSSYNEQFF. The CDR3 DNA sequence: TGTGCCAGTAGCCGACTCCTTAGCTCCTACAATGAGCAGTTCTTC.

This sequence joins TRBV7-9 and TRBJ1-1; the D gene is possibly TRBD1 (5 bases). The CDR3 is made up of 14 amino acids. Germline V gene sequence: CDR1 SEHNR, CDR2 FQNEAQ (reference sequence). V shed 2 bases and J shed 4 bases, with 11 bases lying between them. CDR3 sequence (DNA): TGTGCCAGCAGCTTACCTCTGGGGGGCACTGAAGCTTTCTTT. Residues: CASSLPLGGTEAFF.

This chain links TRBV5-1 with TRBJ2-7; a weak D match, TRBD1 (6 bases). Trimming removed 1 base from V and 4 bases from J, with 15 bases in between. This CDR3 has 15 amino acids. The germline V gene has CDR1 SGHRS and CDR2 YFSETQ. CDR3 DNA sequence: TGCGCCAGCAGCTTGCAGGGGCGGAAAGCGTACGAGCAGTACTTC. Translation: CASSLQGRKAYEQYF.